Listed here is a single TCR beta chain. The antigen is undetermined. Trimming removed 11 bases from V and 4 bases from J; junction bases left unmatched: 7. This CDR3 has 13 residues. CDR1 is SNHLY, CDR2 FYNNEI, per germline. Data came from immunoSEQ multiplex PCR; TCRdb stores just in-frame clones and leaves some out. The repertoire holds 55,000 to 75,000 clones, with roughly 94% as singletons. This sample is part of a study of cytomegalovirus exposure and HLA in healthy donors. Donors were drawn from the approximately 130-subject validation cohort, separate from the approximately 680-subject first cohort. Whole-study results and caveats: Through in vitro validation, three CMV-associated chains were shown to be specific for CMV antigens. The study flagged some 170 TCR beta chains as cytomegalovirus-associated.

The chain joins TRBV2 to TRBJ2-5; 10 bases are shared with TRBD1. The source is a man between 18 and 35 years old in good health and CMV-seropositive. Sequenced material: PBMCs. The CDR3 coding sequence is TGTGCCGGCCGACAGGGGGCCGGAGAGACCCAGTACTTC. Translation gives CAGRQGAGETQYF.